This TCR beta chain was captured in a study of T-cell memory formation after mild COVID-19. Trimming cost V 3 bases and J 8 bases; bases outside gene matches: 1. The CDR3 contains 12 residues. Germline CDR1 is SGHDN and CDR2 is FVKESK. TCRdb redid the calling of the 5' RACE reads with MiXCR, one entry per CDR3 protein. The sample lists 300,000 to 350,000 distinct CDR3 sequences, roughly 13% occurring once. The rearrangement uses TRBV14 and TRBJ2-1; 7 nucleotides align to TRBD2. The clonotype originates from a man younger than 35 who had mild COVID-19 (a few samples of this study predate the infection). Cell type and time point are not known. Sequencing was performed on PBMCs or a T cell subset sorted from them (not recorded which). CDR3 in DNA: TGTGCCAGCAGCCAGGCGGGGGATGAGCAGTTCTTC. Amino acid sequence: CASSQAGDEQFF.